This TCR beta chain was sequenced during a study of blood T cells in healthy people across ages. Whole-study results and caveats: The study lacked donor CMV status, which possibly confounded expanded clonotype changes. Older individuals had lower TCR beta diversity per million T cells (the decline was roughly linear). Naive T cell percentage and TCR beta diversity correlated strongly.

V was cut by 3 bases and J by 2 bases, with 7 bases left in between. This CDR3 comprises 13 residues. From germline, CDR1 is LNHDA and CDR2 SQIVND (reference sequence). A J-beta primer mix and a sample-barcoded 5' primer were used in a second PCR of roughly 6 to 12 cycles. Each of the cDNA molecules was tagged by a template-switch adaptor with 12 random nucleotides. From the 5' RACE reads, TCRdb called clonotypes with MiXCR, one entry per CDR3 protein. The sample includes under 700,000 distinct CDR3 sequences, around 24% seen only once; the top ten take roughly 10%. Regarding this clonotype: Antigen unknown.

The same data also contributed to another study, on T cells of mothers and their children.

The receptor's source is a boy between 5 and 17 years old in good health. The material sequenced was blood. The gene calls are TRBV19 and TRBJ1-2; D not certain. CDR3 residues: CASSMSQNYGYTF. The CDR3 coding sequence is TGTGCCAGTAGTATGTCGCAAAACTATGGCTACACCTTC.